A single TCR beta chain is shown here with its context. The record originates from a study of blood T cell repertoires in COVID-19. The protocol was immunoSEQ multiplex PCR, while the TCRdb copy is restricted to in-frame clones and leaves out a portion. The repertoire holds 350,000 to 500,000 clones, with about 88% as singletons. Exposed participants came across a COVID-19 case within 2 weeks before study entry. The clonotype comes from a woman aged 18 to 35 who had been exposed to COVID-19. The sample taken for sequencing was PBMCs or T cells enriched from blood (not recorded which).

The CDR3 here is CASSFPDRGSGAFF. As DNA, the CDR3 is TGCGCCAGCAGCTTTCCGGACAGGGGGAGCGGAGCTTTCTTT. The gene calls are TRBV5-1 and TRBJ1-1, with 10 bases fitting TRBD1. J gave up 10 bases and V 2 bases, and 8 bases lay outside the gene matches. The CDR3 length is 14 residues. Per the germline V gene, CDR1 is SGHRS and CDR2 is YFSETQ.